One sample yielded the 28 T cell receptor beta chains listed below, sequenced in a study of blood T cell repertoires in COVID-19. Libraries were prepared by immunoSEQ multiplex PCR; TCRdb keeps only in-frame clonotypes and omits some of them. The table records roughly 230,000 clones, about four fifths of them present only once. Sequenced input: PBMCs or T cells enriched from blood (not recorded which). The receptors stem from a man aged 45-60 years who had recovered from COVID-19.

The chain is built from TRBV7-3 and TRBJ2-1; D is possibly TRBD2 (5 bases). Germline-derived CDR1 and CDR2 are SGHTA and FQGTGA. The CDR3 runs to 16 residues. Deletions cut 5 bases from V and 0 bases from J, with 14 bases between. The CDR3 DNA follows: TGTGCCAGCAGCCGAGGACTCTCTCGCTCCTACAATGAGCAGTTCTTC. This sequence encodes CASSRGLSRSYNEQFF.

This clone has a handful of counts. This chain joins TRBV6-5 and TRBJ1-2; 7 bases match TRBD1. After removal of 7 bases from V and 6 bases from J, the junction contained 11 bases not matched to a gene. The length of the CDR3 is 14 residues. CDR1 and CDR2 (germline): MNHEY, SVGAGI. The CDR3 nucleotides are TGTGCCAGCACGAACCCGGGACAGATACATGGCTACACCTTC. Its translation: CASTNPGQIHGYTF.

The chain links TRBV4-1 to TRBJ2-2; TRBD2 matches at 9 bases. With 4 bases clipped from V and 7 bases from J, the junction kept 7 bases outside the gene matches. The CDR3 is 15 residues long. From germline, CDR1 is MGHRA and CDR2 YSYEKL. This CDR3 reads CASSPRGGADGELFF. CDR3 bases: TGCGCCAGCAGCCCCCGCGGGGGGGCGGACGGGGAGCTGTTTTTT.

The gene calls are TRBV28 and TRBJ1-5, with 8 bases that match TRBD1. The CDR3 extends over 14 amino acids. J gave up 5 bases and V 6 bases, and 6 bases lay outside the gene matches. Germline V lookup: CDR1 MDHEN, CDR2 SYDVKM. The CDR3 here is CASSRGQGYQPQHF. The CDR3 coding sequence is TGTGCCAGCAGCAGGGGGCAGGGGTATCAGCCCCAGCATTTT.

J is TRBJ2-1 and V is TRBV18; unclear D gene. The CDR3 loop spans 14 amino acids. The germline gives CDR1 KGHSH, CDR2 LQKENI. V lost 4 bases and J lost 0, with 7 bases in between. The CDR3 sequence: CASSQESSYNEQFF. CDR3 DNA: TGTGCCAGCTCACAGGAGAGCTCCTACAATGAGCAGTTCTTC.

V is TRBV20-1 and J is TRBJ1-2; D gene uncertain. Germline loops: CDR1 DFQATT, CDR2 SNEGSKA (reference sequence). The CDR3 has 13 amino acids. Trimming took off 3 bases at V and 0 bases at J, with 8 bases between the two ends. Written as DNA, the CDR3 is TGCAGTGCTAGTCCGGTGACTAACTATGGCTACACCTTC. This sequence encodes CSASPVTNYGYTF.

The chain has TRBV28 and TRBJ1-1, with D perhaps matching TRBD1 (5 bases). With 3 bases removed from V and 9 bases from J, the gap between germline ends came to 11 bases. The CDR3 contains 12 residues. Germline CDR1 is MDHEN and CDR2 is SYDVKM. CDR3 amino acids: CASSFKGLQAFF. CDR3 DNA sequence: TGTGCCAGCAGTTTTAAGGGGCTCCAAGCTTTCTTT.

The rearrangement joins TRBV2 to TRBJ1-3; 7 bases line up with TRBD1. CDR1 is SNHLY, CDR2 FYNNEI, per germline. V shed 6 bases and J 0 bases; nucleotides not matched to a gene: 8. This CDR3 region has 16 residues. CDR3 protein: CASRSTGVGSGNTIYF. CDR3 DNA: TGTGCCAGCAGAAGTACAGGGGTTGGCTCTGGAAACACCATATATTTT. The full variable domain, completed using reference TRBV2 and TRBJ1-3, is EPEVTQTPSHQVTQMGQEVILRCVPISNHLYFYWYRQILGQKVEFLVSFYNNEISEKSEIFDDQFSVERPDGSNFTLKIRSTKLEDSAMYFCASRSTGVGSGNTIYFGEGSWLTVV.

The gene calls are TRBV30 and TRBJ1-2, with TRBD1 as a possible D gene (5 bases). The CDR3 sequence is 12 residues long. The V gene lost 2 bases and the J gene lost 5 bases, with 9 bases spanning the gap. Germline V CDR1 and CDR2: GTSNPN, SVGIG (reference sequence). The CDR3 DNA is TGTGCCTGGAGTAGACAGCCGTATGGCTACACCTTC. Translated: CAWSRQPYGYTF.

This clone was counted a single time. The chain uses TRBV20-1 and TRBJ2-5; D is unresolved. Per germline, CDR1 DFQATT and CDR2 SNEGSKA (reference sequence). CDR3 length equals 11 residues. Trimming stripped 6 bases from V and 7 bases from J, with 12 bases between. CDR3 DNA: TGCAGTGCCAAAGAGTCGGTGACCCAGTACTTC. It codes for CSAKESVTQYF.

This clone is termed medium-sized. The chain combines TRBV27 with TRBJ2-7; D perhaps matches TRBD1 (6 bases). Trimming left V 3 bases short and J 6 bases short, with 12 bases between. The germline CDR1 and CDR2 sequences are MNHEY and SMNVEV (reference sequence). The CDR3 consists of 13 residues. The CDR3 protein is CASSFGTGREQYF. The CDR3 coding sequence is TGTGCCAGCAGTTTCGGAACAGGGCGCGAGCAGTACTTC.

The chain joins TRBV2 to TRBJ1-5; 9 bases are shared with TRBD1. After removal of 1 base from V and 5 bases from J, the junction contained 3 bases not matched to a gene. Germline V gene lookup returns CDR1 SNHLY and CDR2 FYNNEI. The CDR3 length is 15 residues. The CDR3 loop reads CASSEVTGGHQPQHF. The CDR3 nucleotides are TGTGCCAGCAGTGAAGTAACAGGGGGCCATCAGCCCCAGCATTTT.

CDR3 in amino acids: CASSPQGRLANYGYTF. The CDR3 DNA sequence: TGTGCCAGCAGCCCACAGGGCCGGTTAGCTAACTATGGCTACACCTTC. This chain links TRBV7-9 with TRBJ1-2; D is perhaps TRBD1 (6 bases). The CDR3 has 16 residues. CDR1 SEHNR and CDR2 FQNEAQ come from the germline V gene (reference sequence). The germline V and J ends were trimmed by 5 bases and 0 bases, with 16 bases remaining between them.

The chain recombines TRBV28 with TRBJ2-1, with 8 bases lining up with TRBD2. CDR1 MDHEN and CDR2 SYDVKM come from the germline V gene. This CDR3 contains 18 residues. With 4 bases clipped from V and 1 base from J, the junction kept 12 bases outside the gene matches. CDR3: CASSSKTSATSSYNEQFF. CDR3 DNA: TGTGCCAGCAGTTCAAAGACTAGCGCGACCTCATCCTACAATGAGCAGTTCTTC.

V usage is TRBV2 and J usage is TRBJ2-7, with 7 bases fitting TRBD1. Trimming took 3 bases from V and 2 from J; bases not matched to a gene: 7. The CDR3 consists of 15 residues. In germline, CDR1 is SNHLY, CDR2 FYNNEI. CDR3 coding DNA: TGTGCCAGCAGTGACCAACAGGGGACAGCCTACGAGCAGTACTTC. Amino acid sequence: CASSDQQGTAYEQYF.

The V call is TRBV28, the J call TRBJ1-5; tentatively, D is TRBD1 (6 bases). The length of the CDR3 is 12 residues. Germline assignment: CDR1 MDHEN and CDR2 SYDVKM. With 10 bases removed from V and 3 bases from J, the gap between germline ends came to 10 bases. The chain's CDR3 is CAIQGHNQPQHF. The CDR3 DNA sequence: TGTGCCATACAGGGACACAATCAGCCCCAGCATTTT.

V gene TRBV5-1 combines with J gene TRBJ1-6; TRBD1 might be the D (6 bases). V was trimmed by 3 bases and J by 9 bases, leaving 16 bases between them. Per the germline V gene, CDR1 is SGHRS and CDR2 is YFSETQ. The CDR3 length is 15 residues. In DNA form, the CDR3 reads TGCGCCAGCAGCTATCAAGGGGGTACAAGTTCACCCCTCCACTTT. This sequence encodes CASSYQGGTSSPLHF.

J is TRBJ2-5 and V is TRBV9, with D tentatively TRBD2 (6 bases). V lost 2 bases to trimming and J lost 1 base, with 9 bases between them. Per the germline V gene, CDR1 is SGDLS and CDR2 is YYNGEE. The CDR3 runs to 14 residues. The CDR3 spells CASSVRGIQETQYF. The CDR3 coding sequence is TGTGCCAGCAGCGTTCGGGGGATCCAAGAGACCCAGTACTTC.

The rearrangement uses TRBV5-1 and TRBJ1-1; D possibly corresponds to TRBD1 (6 bases). This CDR3 has 15 residues. Germline V CDR1 and CDR2: SGHRS, YFSETQ. V lost 3 bases and J 6 bases, leaving 18 bases between the germline ends. The CDR3 reads CASSSAQGSVAEAFF. The CDR3 DNA sequence: TGCGCCAGCAGCTCGGCACAGGGATCAGTGGCTGAAGCTTTCTTT.

The J gene is TRBJ2-3, the V gene TRBV29-1; unclear D gene. This CDR3 comprises 13 residues. The V end lost 8 bases, the J end lost 3 bases, and 15 bases lay between the germline ends. Germline CDR1 is SQVTM and CDR2 is ANQGSEA. The CDR3 region has the DNA TGCAGCTTCGGCGGTGGCTTGACAGATACGCAGTATTTT. Translated, it gives CSFGGGLTDTQYF.

V gene TRBV10-2 combines with J gene TRBJ1-3; 7 nucleotides line up with TRBD1. Germline V gene sequence: CDR1 WSHSY, CDR2 SAAADI. Trimming took 6 bases from V and 2 from J; bases not matched to a gene: 4. This CDR3 is built from 14 residues. The DNA of the CDR3 is TGCGCCAGCAGGGGTACAGGGGCTGGAAACACCATATATTTT. It translates to CASRGTGAGNTIYF.

The rearrangement joins TRBV7-9 to TRBJ2-7, with TRBD2 identical over 12 bases. The CDR3 contains 15 residues. CDR1 and CDR2 from the germline V gene are SEHNR and FQNEAQ (reference sequence). The V gene end was trimmed by 5 bases and the J gene end by 6 bases; junction bases not matched to a gene: 8. The CDR3 is CASSPPGLAGLEQYF. The CDR3 DNA follows: TGTGCCAGCAGCCCACCGGGACTAGCGGGTCTCGAGCAGTACTTC.

The table lists this clone with a count of one. The chain carries TRBV6-5 and TRBJ2-7; D is unresolved. CDR1 MNHEY and CDR2 SVGAGI come from the germline V gene. Trimming cost V 6 bases and J 4 bases, with 13 bases left between them. There are 13 residues in the CDR3. The CDR3 sequence: CASSSNGVYEQYF. The DNA for the CDR3 is TGTGCCAGCAGCTCGAACGGAGTTTACGAGCAGTACTTC.

This clone was counted a single time. An end of the junction does not agree with germline; a read error may underlie this. The V gene is TRBV7-7, the J gene TRBJ1-5; the D is unclear. CDR1 and CDR2 (germline): SSHAT, FNYEAQ (reference sequence). The CDR3 has 19 amino acids. The CDR3 loop is CASSLHMTRSVYSNQPQHF. In nucleotides, the CDR3 is TGTGCTAGCAGCCTCCACATGACGCGGTCTGTATATAGCAATCAGCCCCAGCATTTT.

V gene TRBV18 combines with J gene TRBJ1-2; unclear D gene. CDR1 is KGHSH and CDR2 is LQKENI in the germline V gene. Trimming shortened V by 6 bases and J by 8 bases, and 22 bases separated the two germline ends. This CDR3 is 15 amino acids long. The CDR3, as DNA: TGTGCCAGCTCCCCATCAGAGGGCGCGCTGGGCGGCTACACCTTC. Its protein is CASSPSEGALGGYTF.

As DNA, the CDR3 is TGTGCCAGCAGTTCCCCCGAGGACGAGCAGTACTTC. This encodes CASSSPEDEQYF. V is TRBV28 and J is TRBJ2-7; the D is unclear. Germline CDR1 MDHEN, CDR2 SYDVKM. The CDR3 contains 12 residues. Trimming cost V 4 bases and J 5 bases, with 9 bases left between them.

This clone was counted a few times. CDR3: CASSLSRAPISNYEQYF. CDR3 in DNA: TGTGCCAGCAGTTTATCGCGGGCCCCCATTAGCAACTACGAGCAGTACTTC. The genes are TRBV27 and TRBJ2-7, with D possibly matching TRBD2 (5 bases). The ends were cut back, 0 bases at V and 3 bases at J, with 18 bases in the middle. The CDR3 is made up of 17 amino acids. Germline loops: CDR1 MNHEY, CDR2 SMNVEV (reference sequence).

The chain couples TRBV15 to TRBJ1-6; 10 positions match TRBD1. The CDR3 length is 13 residues. The germline V gene encodes CDR1 LNHNV and CDR2 YYDKDF (reference sequence). The V gene end was trimmed by 5 bases and the J gene end by 9 bases; junction bases not matched to a gene: 1. This CDR3 reads CATSGDRGSPLHF. CDR3 DNA: TGTGCCACCAGCGGGGACAGGGGTTCACCCCTCCACTTT.